This paragraph reports one T cell receptor (beta chain). Clones were sequenced by immunoSEQ multiplex PCR, and TCRdb holds only the in-frame ones, with some missing. The data show about 130,000 clones, 92% seen once. The sample belongs to a study of blood T cell repertoires in COVID-19. Overall study context: T cells, B-cell-depleted T cells, or PBMCs supplied cDNA or gDNA.

Patients of the Seattle cohort, enrolled during active infection, were followed longitudinally. CDR3 size: 15 residues. Germline-derived CDR1 and CDR2 are KGHDR and SFDVKD. Trimming removed 0 bases from V and 6 bases from J, with 11 bases in between. This TCR was recovered from a man in his forties or fifties with COVID-19, enrolled during active disease. The genes are TRBV24-1 and TRBJ2-1, with a weak D call TRBD2 (6 bases). Input material: peripheral blood. The CDR3 nucleotides read TGTGCCACCAGTGATTTGCGGGAGCCGGGCAATGAGCAGTTCTTC. Its protein is CATSDLREPGNEQFF.